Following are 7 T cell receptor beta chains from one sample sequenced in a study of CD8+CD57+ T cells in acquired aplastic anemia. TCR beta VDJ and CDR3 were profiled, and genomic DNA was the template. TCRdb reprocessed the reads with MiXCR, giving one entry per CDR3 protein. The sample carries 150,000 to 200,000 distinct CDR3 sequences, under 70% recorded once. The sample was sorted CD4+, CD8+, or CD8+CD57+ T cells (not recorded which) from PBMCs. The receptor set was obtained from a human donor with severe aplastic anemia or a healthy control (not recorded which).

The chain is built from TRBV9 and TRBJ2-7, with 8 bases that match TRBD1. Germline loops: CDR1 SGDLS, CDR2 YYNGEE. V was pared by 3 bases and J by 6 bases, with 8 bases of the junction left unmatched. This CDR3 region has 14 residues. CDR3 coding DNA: TGTGCCAGCAGCGCCGAGGACAGGGCGAGCGAGCAGTACTTC. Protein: CASSAEDRASEQYF.

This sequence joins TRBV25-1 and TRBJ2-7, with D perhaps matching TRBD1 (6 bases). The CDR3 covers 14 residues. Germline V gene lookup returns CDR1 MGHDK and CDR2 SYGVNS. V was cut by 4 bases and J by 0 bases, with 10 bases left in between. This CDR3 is CASSGIQGSYEQYF. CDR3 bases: TGTGCCAGCAGTGGTATACAGGGCTCCTACGAGCAGTACTTC.

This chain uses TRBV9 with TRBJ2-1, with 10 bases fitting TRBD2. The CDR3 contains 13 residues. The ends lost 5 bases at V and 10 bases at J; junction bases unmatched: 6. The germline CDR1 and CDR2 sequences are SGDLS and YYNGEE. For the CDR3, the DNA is TGTGCCAGCAGTCTCACGACTAGCGGGGAGCAGTTCTTC. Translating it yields CASSLTTSGEQFF.

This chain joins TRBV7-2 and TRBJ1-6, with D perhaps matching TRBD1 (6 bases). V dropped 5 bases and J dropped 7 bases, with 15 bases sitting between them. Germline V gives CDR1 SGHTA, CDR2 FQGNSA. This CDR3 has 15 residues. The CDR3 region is CASSPTGQTNSPLHF. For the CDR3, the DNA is TGTGCCAGCAGCCCCACAGGACAGACGAATTCACCCCTCCACTTT.

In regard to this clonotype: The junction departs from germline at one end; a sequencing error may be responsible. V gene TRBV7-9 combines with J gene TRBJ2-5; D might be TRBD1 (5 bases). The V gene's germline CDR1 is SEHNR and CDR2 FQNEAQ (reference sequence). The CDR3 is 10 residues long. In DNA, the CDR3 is TGTGCCAGCAGCCCTGTAGGCAGGGACTTC. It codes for CASSPVGRDF.

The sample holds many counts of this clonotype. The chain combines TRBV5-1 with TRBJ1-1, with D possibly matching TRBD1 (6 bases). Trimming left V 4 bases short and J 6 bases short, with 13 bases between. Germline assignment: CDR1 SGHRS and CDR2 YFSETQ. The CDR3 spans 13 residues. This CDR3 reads CASSQGGIPEAFF. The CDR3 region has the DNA TGCGCCAGCAGCCAAGGGGGTATTCCTGAAGCTTTCTTT.

The CDR3 protein is CASVSSGGLQETQYF. The CDR3 coding sequence is TGTGCCAGCGTTTCTAGCGGGGGCCTCCAAGAGACCCAGTACTTC. The chain recombines TRBV5-6 with TRBJ2-5; 10 nucleotides match TRBD2. The CDR3 has 15 amino acids. CDR1 is SGHDT, CDR2 YYEEEE, per germline. Trimming at V came to 7 bases and at J to 1 base, leaving 7 bases not matched to a gene.